This TCR beta chain was identified during a study of T cell responses to AZD1222 COVID-19 vaccine. Study-wide results and limits: White British people made up most donors, females outnumbered males, and clonal diversity was possibly underestimated. Researchers took repertoire samples only after the peak T cell response had come.

The germline V and J ends were trimmed by 0 bases and 5 bases, with 9 bases remaining between them. The CDR3 is 14 amino acids. The V gene's germline CDR1 is SGDLS and CDR2 YYNGEE. This clone was found a few times. Its antigen remains unidentified. Data came from immunoSEQ multiplex PCR; TCRdb stores just in-frame clones and leaves some out. This table holds about 89,000 clones, roughly 86% found once. The genes are TRBV9 and TRBJ2-1; no definite D call. The sequence derives from an adult who received the AZD1222 COVID-19 vaccine. The sequencing used peripheral blood, collected 28 days after the second AZD1222 dose. The CDR3 here is CASSVGVVHNEQFF. The DNA for the CDR3 is TGTGCCAGCAGCGTAGGTGTAGTTCACAATGAGCAGTTCTTC.